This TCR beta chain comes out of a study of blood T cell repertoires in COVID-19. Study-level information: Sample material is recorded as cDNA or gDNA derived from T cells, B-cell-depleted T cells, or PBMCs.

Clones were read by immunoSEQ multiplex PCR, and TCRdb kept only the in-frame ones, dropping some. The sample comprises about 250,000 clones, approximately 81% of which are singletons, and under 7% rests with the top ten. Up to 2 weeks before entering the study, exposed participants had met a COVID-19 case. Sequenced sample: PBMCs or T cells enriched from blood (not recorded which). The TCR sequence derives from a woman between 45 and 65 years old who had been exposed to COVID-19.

CDR3 in amino acids: CSVNRVWETQYF. The DNA of the CDR3 is TGCAGCGTTAACAGGGTTTGGGAGACCCAGTACTTC. V usage is TRBV29-1 and J usage is TRBJ2-5, with D perhaps TRBD1 (6 bases). This CDR3 spans 12 amino acids. Germline values: CDR1 SQVTM, CDR2 ANQGSEA. Trimming pared 5 bases from V and 5 bases from J, leaving 12 bases between.